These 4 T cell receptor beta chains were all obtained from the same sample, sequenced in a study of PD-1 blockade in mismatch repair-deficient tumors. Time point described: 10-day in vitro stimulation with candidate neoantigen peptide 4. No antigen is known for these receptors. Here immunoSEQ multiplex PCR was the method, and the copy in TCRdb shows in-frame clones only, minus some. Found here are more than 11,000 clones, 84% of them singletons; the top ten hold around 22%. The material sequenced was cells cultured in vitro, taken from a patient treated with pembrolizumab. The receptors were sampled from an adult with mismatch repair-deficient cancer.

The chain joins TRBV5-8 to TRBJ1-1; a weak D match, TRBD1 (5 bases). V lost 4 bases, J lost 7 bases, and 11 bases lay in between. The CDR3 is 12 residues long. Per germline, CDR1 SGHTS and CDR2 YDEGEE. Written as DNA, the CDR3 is TGTGCCAGCAGCCAGGGTCTACGTGAAGCTTTCTTT. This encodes CASSQGLREAFF.

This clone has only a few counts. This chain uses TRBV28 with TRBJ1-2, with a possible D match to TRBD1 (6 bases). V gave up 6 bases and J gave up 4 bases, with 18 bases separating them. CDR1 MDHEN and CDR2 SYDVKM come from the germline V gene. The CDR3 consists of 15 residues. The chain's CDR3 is CASSDANRDLYGYTF. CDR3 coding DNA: TGTGCCAGCAGCGACGCGAACAGGGACCTCTATGGCTACACCTTC.

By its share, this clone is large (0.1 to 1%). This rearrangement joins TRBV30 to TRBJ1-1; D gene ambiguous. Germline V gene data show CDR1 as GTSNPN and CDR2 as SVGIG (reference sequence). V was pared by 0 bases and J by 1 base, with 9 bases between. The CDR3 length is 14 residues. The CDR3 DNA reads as TGTGCCTGGAGTGTCTTACAGCAGAACACTGAAGCTTTCTTT. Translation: CAWSVLQQNTEAFF.

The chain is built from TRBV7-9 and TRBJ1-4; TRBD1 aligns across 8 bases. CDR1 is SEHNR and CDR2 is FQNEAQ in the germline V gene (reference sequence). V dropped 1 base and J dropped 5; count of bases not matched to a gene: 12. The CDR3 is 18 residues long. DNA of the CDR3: TGTGCCAGCAGCTTAGGACAGGGGAGGGGGCCGGTAAATGAAAAACTGTTTTTT. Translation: CASSLGQGRGPVNEKLFF.